Listed below are T cell receptor beta chains from one sample, sequenced in a study of low-dose radiotherapy and immunotherapy resistance in tumors. TCRdb analysed the reads with MiXCR anew, one entry per CDR3 protein. This sample carries some 57,000 distinct CDR3 sequences, under 30% of them seen once, and the ten largest clones take about 7%. Source: PBMCs, taken after low-dose radiotherapy plus immunotherapy. The receptors were sampled from a male donor with prostate cancer. Both conserved end residues are part of each CDR3.

J gene: TRBJ2-3; V gene: TRBV28; CDR3 protein: CASSFSSGASRTDTQYF
J gene: TRBJ2-1; V gene: TRBV13; CDR3 protein: CASSGYSPGNEQFF
J gene: TRBJ1-1; V gene: TRBV6-5; CDR3 protein: CASSYNTGGDAFF
J gene: TRBJ2-3; V gene: TRBV6-5; CDR3 protein: CASSYSRGGSDTQYF
J gene: TRBJ1-2; V gene: TRBV20-1; CDR3 protein: CSAREARGFYYGYTF
J gene: TRBJ2-2; V gene: TRBV27; CDR3 protein: CASSPGTAVQNTGELFF
J gene: TRBJ2-5; V gene: TRBV9; CDR3 protein: CASSTNSGRGETQYF
J gene: TRBJ2-7; V gene: TRBV27; CDR3 protein: CASSFMQRDYEQYF
J gene: TRBJ2-1; V gene: TRBV10-3; CDR3 protein: CAISGREGSVGNEQFF
J gene: TRBJ2-3; V gene: TRBV13; CDR3 protein: CASSLGYRGTDTQYF
J gene: TRBJ2-7; V gene: TRBV3-1; CDR3 protein: CASSQDLGTLLVHEQYF
J gene: TRBJ2-1; V gene: TRBV24-1; CDR3 protein: CATSDLGTGWDEQFF
J gene: TRBJ2-7; V gene: TRBV7-9; CDR3 protein: CASTVGWNSYEQYF
J gene: TRBJ2-4; V gene: TRBV5-1; CDR3 protein: CASSLDRGLMDIQYF
J gene: TRBJ2-5; V gene: TRBV20-1; CDR3 protein: CSARAPGPGTQYF
J gene: TRBJ2-1; V gene: TRBV12-3/TRBV12-4; CDR3 protein: CASSYGTSGLNEQFF
J gene: TRBJ1-2; V gene: TRBV18; CDR3 protein: CASSDGTVTYGYTF
J gene: TRBJ2-7; V gene: TRBV29-1; CDR3 protein: CSVGAWDYEQYF
J gene: TRBJ2-6; V gene: TRBV3-1; CDR3 protein: CASSRGLSGANVLTF
J gene: TRBJ2-1; V gene: TRBV6-2/TRBV6-3; CDR3 protein: CASTRTGGAGEQFF
J gene: TRBJ2-1; V gene: TRBV19; CDR3 protein: CASSIVLAGEYPNEQFF
J gene: TRBJ1-2; V gene: TRBV15; CDR3 protein: CATSRDMGGQSVRMYYTF
J gene: TRBJ2-1; V gene: TRBV7-2; CDR3 protein: CASSPYTPGYNEQFF
J gene: TRBJ2-3; V gene: TRBV19; CDR3 protein: CASSITPGTDTQYF
J gene: TRBJ2-7; V gene: TRBV18; CDR3 protein: CASSPFQWGQGRYEQYF
J gene: TRBJ2-3; V gene: TRBV7-3; CDR3 protein: CASSLKRGAGTDTQYF
J gene: TRBJ2-5; V gene: TRBV20-1; CDR3 protein: CSAPEQTRFQETQYF
J gene: TRBJ2-7; V gene: TRBV7-8; CDR3 protein: CASSLAVIYEQYF
J gene: TRBJ1-1; V gene: TRBV7-2; CDR3 protein: CASSLQGVNTEAFF
J gene: TRBJ1-1; V gene: TRBV4-1; CDR3 protein: CASSLDRGGIGTEAFF
J gene: TRBJ1-5; V gene: TRBV28; CDR3 protein: CASSLGQTNQPQHF
J gene: TRBJ2-2; V gene: TRBV5-1; CDR3 protein: CASSQGGSNTGELFF
J gene: TRBJ2-2; V gene: TRBV7-3; CDR3 protein: CASSLNTAGELFF
J gene: TRBJ1-2; V gene: TRBV2; CDR3 protein: CASSEARGQGWNGYTF
J gene: TRBJ2-2; V gene: TRBV19; CDR3 protein: CASSIGTGSSTGELFF
J gene: TRBJ2-1; V gene: TRBV27; CDR3 protein: CASSSGGVYSNEQFF
J gene: TRBJ2-1; V gene: TRBV7-2; CDR3 protein: CASSLGGGGVYNEQFF
J gene: TRBJ1-3; V gene: TRBV5-1; CDR3 protein: CASSLGQSGNTIYF
J gene: TRBJ1-2; V gene: TRBV27; CDR3 protein: CASARLLQGNYGYTF
J gene: TRBJ2-7; V gene: TRBV28; CDR3 protein: CASSLWKDRGRYEQYF
J gene: TRBJ2-5; V gene: TRBV19; CDR3 protein: CANPTGTGGGTQYF
J gene: TRBJ2-7; V gene: TRBV20-1; CDR3 protein: CSARGLTSYEQYF
J gene: TRBJ1-2; V gene: TRBV19; CDR3 protein: CASSPPRGRVRGYTF
J gene: TRBJ1-1; V gene: TRBV2; CDR3 protein: CASGLQGADPEAFF
J gene: TRBJ2-7; V gene: TRBV2; CDR3 protein: CASKGSGDYEQYF
J gene: TRBJ2-3; V gene: TRBV4-1; CDR3 protein: CASRTAPSTDTQYF
J gene: TRBJ1-6; V gene: TRBV5-1; CDR3 protein: CASSLESQDRGSPLHF
J gene: TRBJ2-5; V gene: TRBV20-1; CDR3 protein: CSPSRDTPRTQYF
J gene: TRBJ1-1; V gene: TRBV7-9; CDR3 protein: CASSPSLGPNTEAFF
J gene: TRBJ1-2; V gene: TRBV10-3; CDR3 protein: CAGQGFYGYTF
J gene: TRBJ2-3; V gene: TRBV5-6; CDR3 protein: CASSLWSGGPDTQYF
J gene: TRBJ2-6; V gene: TRBV9; CDR3 protein: CASSGGNSGANVLTF
J gene: TRBJ1-4; V gene: TRBV19; CDR3 protein: CASSAHREANEKLFF
J gene: TRBJ1-4; V gene: TRBV20-1; CDR3 protein: CSARPVTGKSNEKLFF
J gene: TRBJ2-7; V gene: TRBV2; CDR3 protein: CASRRVRTYEQYF